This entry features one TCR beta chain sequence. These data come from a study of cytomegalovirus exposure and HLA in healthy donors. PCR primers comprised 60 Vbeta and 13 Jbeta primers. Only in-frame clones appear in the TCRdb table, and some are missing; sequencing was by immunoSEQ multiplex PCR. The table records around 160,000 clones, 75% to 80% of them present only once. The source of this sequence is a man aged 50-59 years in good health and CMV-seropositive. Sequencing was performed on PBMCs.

CDR3 bases: TGTGCCAGCAGCAAAGCTAGCGGACTGACGGAGACCCAGTACTTC. Its translation is CASSKASGLTETQYF. V and J are TRBV7-9 and TRBJ2-5; 7 nucleotides match TRBD2. CDR3 length equals 15 residues. The ends lost 5 bases at V and 5 bases at J; junction bases unmatched: 11. Germline V gene lookup returns CDR1 SEHNR and CDR2 FQNEAQ (reference sequence).